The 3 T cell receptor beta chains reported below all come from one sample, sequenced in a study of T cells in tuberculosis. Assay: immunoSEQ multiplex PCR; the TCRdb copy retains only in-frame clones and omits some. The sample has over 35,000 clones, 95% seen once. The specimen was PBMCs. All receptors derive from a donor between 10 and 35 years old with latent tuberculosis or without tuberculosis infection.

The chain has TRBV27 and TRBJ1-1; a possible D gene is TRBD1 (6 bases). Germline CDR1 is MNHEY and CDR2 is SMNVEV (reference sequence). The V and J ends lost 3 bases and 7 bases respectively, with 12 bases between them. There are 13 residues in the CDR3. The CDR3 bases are TGTGCCAGCAGTTTTACAGGGACGAATGAAGCTTTCTTT. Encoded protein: CASSFTGTNEAFF.

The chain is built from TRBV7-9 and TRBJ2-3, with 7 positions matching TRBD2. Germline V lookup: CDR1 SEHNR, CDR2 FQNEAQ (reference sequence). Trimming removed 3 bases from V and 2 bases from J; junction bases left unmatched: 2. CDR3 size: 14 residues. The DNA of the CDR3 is TGTGCCAGCAGCTTCGGGGGGAACACAGATACGCAGTATTTT. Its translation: CASSFGGNTDTQYF.

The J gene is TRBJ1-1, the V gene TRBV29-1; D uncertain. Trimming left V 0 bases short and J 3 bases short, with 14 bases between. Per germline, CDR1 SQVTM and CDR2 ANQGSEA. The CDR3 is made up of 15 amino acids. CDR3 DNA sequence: TGCAGCGTTGAAGATCTAGAGGAAACTTACACTGAAGCTTTCTTT. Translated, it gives CSVEDLEETYTEAFF.